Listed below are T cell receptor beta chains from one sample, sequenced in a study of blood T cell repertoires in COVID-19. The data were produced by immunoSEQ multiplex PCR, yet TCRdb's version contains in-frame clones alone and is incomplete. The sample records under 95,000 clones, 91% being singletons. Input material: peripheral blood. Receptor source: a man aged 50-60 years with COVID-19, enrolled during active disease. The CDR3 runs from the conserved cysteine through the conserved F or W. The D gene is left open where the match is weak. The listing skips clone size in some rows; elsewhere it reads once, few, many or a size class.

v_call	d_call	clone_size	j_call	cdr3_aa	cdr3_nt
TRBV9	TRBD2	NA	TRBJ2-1	CASSVGLAGVYEQFF	TGTGCCAGCAGCGTAGGACTAGCGGGAGTGTATGAGCAGTTCTTC
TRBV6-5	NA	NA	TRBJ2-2	CASSYSRVNTGELFF	TGTGCCAGCAGTTACTCGAGGGTAAACACCGGGGAGCTGTTTTTT
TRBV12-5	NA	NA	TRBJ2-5	CASGIKETQYF	TGTGCTAGTGGTATCAAAGAGACCCAGTACTTC
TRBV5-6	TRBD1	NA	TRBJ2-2	CASSLGPGTGAGELFF	TGTGCCAGCAGCTTGGGCCCCGGGACAGGGGCCGGGGAGCTGTTTTTT
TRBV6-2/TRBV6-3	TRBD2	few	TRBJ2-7	CASSIRTSASYEQYF	TGTGCCAGCAGTATACGGACTAGCGCCTCCTACGAGCAGTACTTC
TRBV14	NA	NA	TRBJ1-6	CASSPGNSPLHF	TGTGCCAGCAGCCCCGGGAATTCACCCCTCCACTTT
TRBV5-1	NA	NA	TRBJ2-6	CASSFEDLGANVLTF	TGCGCCAGCAGCTTCGAGGATTTGGGGGCCAACGTCCTGACTTTC
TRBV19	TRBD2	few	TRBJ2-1	CASSPITSGRGYEQFF	TGTGCCAGTAGTCCCATTACTAGCGGGAGGGGCTATGAGCAGTTCTTC
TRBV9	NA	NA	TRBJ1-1	CASSPRGGVPNTEAFF	TGTGCCAGCAGCCCACGGGGGGGGGTTCCGAACACTGAAGCTTTCTTT
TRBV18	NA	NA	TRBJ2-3	CASSPPGGRVSTDTQYF	TGTGCCAGCTCACCTCCCGGCGGCAGGGTTAGCACAGATACGCAGTATTTT
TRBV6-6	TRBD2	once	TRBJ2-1	CASSPMPGTSGTNEQFF	TGTGCCAGCAGTCCCATGCCCGGGACTAGCGGGACTAATGAGCAGTTCTTC
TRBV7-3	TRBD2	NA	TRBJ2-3	CASGGGRVTDTQYF	TGTGCCAGCGGGGGCGGGAGGGTCACAGATACGCAGTATTTT